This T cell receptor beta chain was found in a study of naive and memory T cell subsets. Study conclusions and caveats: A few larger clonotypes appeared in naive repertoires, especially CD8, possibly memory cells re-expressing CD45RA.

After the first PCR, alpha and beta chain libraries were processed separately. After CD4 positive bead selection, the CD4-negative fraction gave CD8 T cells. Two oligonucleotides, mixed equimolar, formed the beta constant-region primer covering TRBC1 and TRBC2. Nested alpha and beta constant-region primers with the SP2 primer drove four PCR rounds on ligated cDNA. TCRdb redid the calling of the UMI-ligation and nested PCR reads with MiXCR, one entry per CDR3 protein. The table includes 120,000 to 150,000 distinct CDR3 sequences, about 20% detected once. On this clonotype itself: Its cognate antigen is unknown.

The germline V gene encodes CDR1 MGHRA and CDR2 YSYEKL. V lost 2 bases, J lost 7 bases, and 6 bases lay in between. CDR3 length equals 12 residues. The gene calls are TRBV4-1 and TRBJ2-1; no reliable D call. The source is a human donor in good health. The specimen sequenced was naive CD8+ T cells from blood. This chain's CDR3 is CASSQFLNEQFF. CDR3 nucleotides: TGCGCCAGCAGCCAATTCCTGAATGAGCAGTTCTTC.